This T cell receptor beta chain is from a study of blood T cells in healthy people across ages. This clonotype was detected a few times. The V and J ends lost 2 bases and 6 bases respectively, with 8 bases between them. The CDR3 extends over 12 amino acids. Germline CDR1 DFQATT, CDR2 SNEGSKA (reference sequence). For the second PCR, which ran for 7 to 11 cycles, a sample-barcoded 5' primer and a J-beta primer mix were used. In TCRdb, the 5' RACE reads were re-called with MiXCR into one record per CDR3 protein. The repertoire includes about 1 million distinct CDR3 sequences, under 45% of them detected once, and 18% sits in the top ten.

The source is a woman aged 55-70 years in good health. The sample taken for sequencing was blood. V gene TRBV20-1 combines with J gene TRBJ2-1; no definite D call. CDR3 in DNA: TGCAGTGCTAGACCCTTGGGCAATGAGCAGTTCTTC. This gives the protein CSARPLGNEQFF.